This T cell receptor beta chain was found in a study of T cell changes during pregnancy in multiple sclerosis. Only in-frame clones appear in the TCRdb table, and some are missing; sequencing was by immunoSEQ multiplex PCR. This repertoire shows 69,000 or so clones, almost 95% found once; its top ten account for roughly 2%. Trimming removed 0 bases from V and 5 bases from J; junction bases left unmatched: 13. The germline V gene encodes CDR1 SGHDN and CDR2 FVKESK. The CDR3 sequence is 17 residues long. This clone has only one observation. The rearrangement joins TRBV14 to TRBJ2-7, with 7 bases that match TRBD1. The sample was peripheral blood, taken in the third trimester of pregnancy. This clonotype was sampled from a female donor in good health, enrolled as a control in a pregnancy study. This CDR3 reads CASSQDGYNRGLNEQYF. The CDR3 nucleotides read TGTGCCAGCAGCCAAGACGGGTACAACAGGGGCTTGAACGAGCAGTACTTC.